These T cell receptor beta chains were read from a single sample in a study of vaccination and CD4 T cells after COVID-19. These receptors' antigens are unknown. Using its own MiXCR run on the PCR reads, TCRdb lists one record per CDR3 protein. Of about 22,000 distinct CDR3 sequences in the sample, about 30% were seen once. Sequenced input: cultured CD4+ T cells from blood. These TCRs come from a human donor with COVID-19. Both conserved end residues are part of each CDR3. D genes are given only for firm matches. Clone size is given for some rows only: seen once, a few or many times, or a class if the clone is expanded.

d_gene	v_gene	j_gene	abundance	CDR3aa	CDR3nt
NA	TRBV12-3/TRBV12-4	TRBJ1-5	few	CASRRVGSNQPQHF	TGTGCCAGCAGGAGGGTCGGGAGCAATCAGCCCCAGCATTTT
NA	TRBV7-9	TRBJ1-6	NA	CAGSLDQGRGSPLHF	TGTGCCGGCAGCTTAGATCAGGGGAGGGGGTCACCCCTCCACTTT
NA	TRBV12-3/TRBV12-4	TRBJ2-3	NA	CASSWGTSTDTQYF	TGTGCCAGCAGTTGGGGTACTAGCACAGATACGCAGTATTTT
NA	TRBV11-1	TRBJ1-2	NA	CASSSRSGRGNYGYTF	TGTGCCAGCAGCTCGAGGTCGGGCAGGGGCAACTATGGCTACACCTTC
NA	TRBV7-3	TRBJ2-3	few	CASSLRGLDTQYF	TGTGCCAGCAGCTTAAGGGGCTTGGATACGCAGTATTTT
NA	TRBV19	TRBJ1-6	few	CASSNTRWDSPLHF	TGTGCCAGTAGTAACACCCGGTGGGATTCACCCCTCCACTTT
NA	TRBV9	TRBJ2-5	NA	CASSLQGFSHQETQYF	TGTGCCAGCAGCCTCCAGGGCTTCTCTCACCAAGAGACCCAGTACTTC
NA	TRBV18	TRBJ2-5	NA	CASSPSRGTPPAQYF	TGTGCCAGCTCACCATCCCGGGGTACCCCGCCAGCCCAGTACTTC
NA	TRBV20-1	TRBJ2-7	NA	CSARDFRSSYEQYF	TGCAGTGCTAGAGATTTCCGGAGCTCCTACGAGCAGTACTTC
NA	TRBV27	TRBJ2-7	NA	CASSPAGSYEQYF	TGTGCCAGCAGTCCCGCTGGCTCCTACGAGCAGTACTTC
NA	TRBV5-6	TRBJ1-2	NA	CASSLRTYGYTF	TGTGCCAGCAGCCTCCGGACCTATGGCTACACCTTC
NA	TRBV6-1	TRBJ1-2	NA	CATTTGINYGYTF	TGTGCCACCACAACAGGGATAAACTATGGCTACACCTTC
NA	TRBV25-1	TRBJ1-2	NA	CAVGDKLYGYTF	TGTGCGGTAGGGGACAAACTCTATGGCTACACCTTC
TRBD1	TRBV6-4	TRBJ1-2	NA	CASSDGQGASTF	TGTGCCAGCAGTGACGGACAGGGGGCATCCACCTTC
NA	TRBV5-4	TRBJ1-1	NA	CASSRAKRTEAEAFF	TGTGCCAGCAGCCGAGCAAAACGGACAGAGGCTGAAGCTTTCTTT
TRBD1	TRBV6-1	TRBJ1-5	NA	CASRGRQGYQPQHF	TGTGCCAGCCGAGGGAGACAGGGCTATCAGCCCCAGCATTTT
NA	TRBV11-3	TRBJ1-1	few	CASSFLQGRTEAFF	TGTGCCAGCAGCTTCCTACAGGGTCGGACTGAAGCTTTCTTT
NA	TRBV2	TRBJ1-2	medium-sized	CASSDNGRAGSYTF	TGTGCCAGCAGTGATAACGGACGAGCGGGAAGCTACACCTTC
NA	TRBV5-6	TRBJ2-5	NA	CASSLTGMGETQYF	TGTGCCAGCAGCTTGACGGGGATGGGAGAGACCCAGTACTTC
TRBD2	TRBV12-3/TRBV12-4	TRBJ2-3	NA	CASAERGFTDTQYF	TGTGCCAGCGCCGAGCGGGGGTTCACAGATACGCAGTATTTT
NA	TRBV28	TRBJ2-4	NA	CASSFRTPAKNIQYF	TGTGCCAGCAGTTTCCGGACCCCAGCCAAAAACATTCAGTACTTC
NA	TRBV9	TRBJ2-2	NA	CASSVGEVPGELFF	TGTGCCAGCAGCGTAGGGGAAGTACCCGGGGAGCTGTTTTTT
NA	TRBV6-2/TRBV6-3	TRBJ2-7	NA	CASNINSATYEQYF	TGTGCCAGCAACATTAACTCAGCTACCTACGAGCAGTACTTC
TRBD1	TRBV6-2/TRBV6-3	TRBJ2-2	NA	CASSWTGNTGELFF	TGTGCCAGCAGCTGGACAGGGAACACCGGGGAGCTGTTTTTT